The rows below give T cell receptor beta chains drawn from one sample of a study of identical twins. TCRdb re-analysed the 5' RACE reads in MiXCR, keeping a single row per CDR3 protein. The data show around 670,000 distinct CDR3 sequences, 5.5% to 6.5% seen once. Sequenced material: naive T cells sorted from blood. These receptors all stem from a young man in good health. Both conserved end residues are part of each CDR3. The D gene is left open where the match is weak. Only part of the rows carry a size: once, few, many, or a class if the clone is expanded.

j_call clone_size d_call v_call cdr3_nt cdr3_aa
TRBJ2-5 NA TRBD1 TRBV6-1 TGTGCCAGCAGCAAGGGACAGCCTGCCAAGAGACCCCAGTACTTC CASSKGQPAKRPQYF
TRBJ2-2 NA NA TRBV7-8 TGTGCCAGCAGCTTATTATCCCCGGGGGTCGGCGACACCGGGGAGCTGTTTTTT CASSLLSPGVGDTGELFF
TRBJ1-4 few NA TRBV5-1 TGCGCCAGCAGCTTGACCCCGGCTGAAAAACTGTTTTTT CASSLTPAEKLFF
TRBJ2-1 many TRBD2 TRBV5-1 TGCGCCAGCAGCTTGCGGGGGGTCGGGGACTACAATGAGCAGTTCTTC CASSLRGVGDYNEQFF
TRBJ2-5 NA NA TRBV5-1 TGCGCCAGCAAGGGGGGACCCTCGGCTTACCAAGAGACCCAGTACTTC CASKGGPSAYQETQYF
TRBJ2-3 many NA TRBV24-1 TGTGCCGCCCTCCAGGGGGTGGGTGGGACTACACGCACAGATACGCAGTATTTT CAALQGVGGTTRTDTQYF
TRBJ2-7 many NA TRBV28 TGTGCCAGCAGTTCTATGCTGGGCGGTAGTCCCTACGAGCAGTACTTC CASSSMLGGSPYEQYF
TRBJ2-3 few TRBD1 TRBV6-2/TRBV6-3 TGTGCCAGCAGTTGGCCCGGGACAGGGGTTTTGGATACGCAGTATTTT CASSWPGTGVLDTQYF
TRBJ2-5 many TRBD2 TRBV5-3 TGTGCCAGAAGCCGCTCCGACCCCGGACTAGCGGGAGTATGGGAGACCCAGTACTTC CARSRSDPGLAGVWETQYF
TRBJ2-5 NA TRBD1 TRBV20-1 TGCAGTGCTTTCCGGGACAGGCGAGAGACCCAGTACTTC CSAFRDRRETQYF
TRBJ1-5 few TRBD1 TRBV11-2 TGTGCCAGCAGCTTGAAGGGACAGGCGACATATAGCAATCAGCCCCAGCATTTT CASSLKGQATYSNQPQHF
TRBJ2-3 NA TRBD1 TRBV6-5 TGTGCCAGCAGTTACTCGAGTACGACAGGGGGTGGAGATACGCAGTATTTT CASSYSSTTGGGDTQYF
TRBJ1-4 NA NA TRBV5-1 TGCGCCAGCAGTCCCGAGTCTGCAACTAATGAAAAACTGTTTTTT CASSPESATNEKLFF